The rows below give T cell receptor beta chains drawn from one sample of a study of molecular identifiers for immune sequencing clone quantification. TCRdb re-called the PCR reads with MiXCR, one entry per CDR3 protein. The sample holds some 97,000 distinct CDR3 sequences; more than 20% are singletons and the top ten take approximately 0.94%. What was sequenced was naive CD8+ T cells from blood, with Jurkat cell RNA spiked in. The receptors derive from a human donor in good health. Some libraries in this study had Jurkat cell RNA spiked in. Both conserved end residues are part of each CDR3. A D gene is named only where the DNA matches it firmly. Clone size appears in some rows only: once, few, many, or a class for an expanded clone.

J gene	clone size	V gene	D gene	CDR3 length	CDR3 DNA	CDR3 protein
TRBJ2-7	many	TRBV6-2/TRBV6-3	TRBD1	17	TGTGCCAGCAGTTACTCGATCCAGGGGGCCCGTATCTACGAGCAGTACTTC	CASSYSIQGARIYEQYF
TRBJ2-5	NA	TRBV4-1	TRBD2	14	TGCGCCAGCAGCCGTAGCGGGGGGCCGGAGCCCCAGTACTTC	CASSRSGGPEPQYF
TRBJ2-6	many	TRBV10-3	TRBD1	17	TGTGCCATCGGAACGACAGGGTCTAGCTCTGGGGCCAACGTCCTGACTTTC	CAIGTTGSSSGANVLTF
TRBJ2-7	many	TRBV4-3	NA	13	TGCGCCAGCAGCCAAATGGCCTCCTACGAGCAGTACTTC	CASSQMASYEQYF
TRBJ2-3	few	TRBV15	NA	15	TGTGCCACCAGCAGATGGGGGGGGCAGGCAGATACGCAGTATTTT	CATSRWGGQADTQYF
TRBJ2-4	NA	TRBV3-1	NA	15	TGTGCCAGCAGCCAAGGGTGGGGGGTTGGTAACATTCAGTACTTC	CASSQGWGVGNIQYF
TRBJ1-2	NA	TRBV9	NA	13	TGTGCCAGCAGCTTACAGGGACCCTATGGCTACACCTTC	CASSLQGPYGYTF
TRBJ2-3	many	TRBV29-1	NA	9	TGCAGCGTCGAAGATGCGCAGTATTTT	CSVEDAQYF
TRBJ2-1	many	TRBV27	TRBD1	16	TGTGCCAGCAGTTTATCGGGACAGGGGCCCCCCAATGAGCAGTTCTTC	CASSLSGQGPPNEQFF
TRBJ2-3	many	TRBV20-1	NA	14	TGCAGTGCTAGAGCTTGGGACTCCGCAGATACGCAGTATTTT	CSARAWDSADTQYF
TRBJ2-1	many	TRBV11-3	NA	16	TGTGCCAGCAGCCTAAGGGGGGGTGAATCCTACAATGAGCAGTTCTTC	CASSLRGGESYNEQFF
TRBJ2-3	many	TRBV10-3	NA	14	TGTGCCATCTCCCAGGGCGCGCATGCAGATACGCAGTATTTT	CAISQGAHADTQYF
TRBJ2-1	NA	TRBV5-4	NA	14	TGTGCCAGCAGGCTCCCGGGACTTAACAATGAGCAGTTCTTC	CASRLPGLNNEQFF
TRBJ2-7	many	TRBV4-3	NA	14	TGCGCCAGCAGCCAAGGCTGGGACTCCTACGAGCAGTACTTC	CASSQGWDSYEQYF
TRBJ2-2	many	TRBV7-8	NA	14	TGTGCCAGCACCCTGAGCCTATCCACCGGGGAGCTGTTTTTT	CASTLSLSTGELFF
TRBJ2-1	NA	TRBV14	TRBD2	20	TGTGCCAGCAGCCCACACTGGACTAGCGGGGGGGCCCGGTCCTACAATGAGCAGTTCTTC	CASSPHWTSGGARSYNEQFF
TRBJ2-3	many	TRBV7-9	NA	16	TGTGCCAGCAGCCCACGGGACATCGCTAGCACAGATACGCAGTATTTT	CASSPRDIASTDTQYF
TRBJ2-1	NA	TRBV29-1	TRBD2	18	TGCAGCGTTGAAAGGGGACTAGCGGGAGTTCCAAGCTACAATGAGCAGTTCTTC	CSVERGLAGVPSYNEQFF
TRBJ2-7	many	TRBV19	NA	14	TGTGCCAGTAGTATGAAGGGATACGGATACGAGCAGTACTTC	CASSMKGYGYEQYF
TRBJ2-1	many	TRBV27	TRBD2	13	TGTGCCAGCAGTTTAGCGGGGGGCAATGAGCAGTTCTTC	CASSLAGGNEQFF
TRBJ1-5	many	TRBV4-3	NA	15	TGCGCCAGCAGCCAATTCAGGGATAGCAATCAGCCCCAGCATTTT	CASSQFRDSNQPQHF
TRBJ2-5	few	TRBV7-9	NA	15	TGTGCCAGCAGCTTAATAACGGAATACCAAGAGACCCAGTACTTC	CASSLITEYQETQYF
TRBJ2-7	many	TRBV7-6	NA	15	TGTGCCAGCAGCGCGAGTCCCTTGTTCTCCTACGAGCAGTACTTC	CASSASPLFSYEQYF
TRBJ2-3	many	TRBV5-6	TRBD2	18	TGTGCCAGCAGCTTCGGAAACCCGGGACTAGCGGGCACAGATACGCAGTATTTT	CASSFGNPGLAGTDTQYF
TRBJ2-1	few	TRBV2	TRBD1	19	TGTGCCAGCAGTGATCCCCGGACAGGGGATAGCAGGGGGTACAATGAGCAGTTCTTC	CASSDPRTGDSRGYNEQFF
TRBJ2-6	many	TRBV2	TRBD1	17	TGTGCCAGCTCAGTGGACAGGCCCAGCTCTGGGGCCAACGTCCTGACTTTC	CASSVDRPSSGANVLTF
TRBJ2-7	many	TRBV28	NA	15	TGTGCCAGCAGTTTCGGGGGCTCGGTAATCTACGAGCAGTACTTC	CASSFGGSVIYEQYF
TRBJ1-1	NA	TRBV9	NA	15	TGTGCCAGCACCTCCCTGGAAGGGCCAAACACTGAAGCTTTCTTT	CASTSLEGPNTEAFF
TRBJ2-7	many	TRBV4-3	NA	13	TGCGCCAGCAGCCATGATAGACAAGGGGAGCAGTACTTC	CASSHDRQGEQYF
TRBJ2-4	NA	TRBV4-1	NA	18	TGCGCCAGCAGCCTGTGGAGGCGGGGGCCGGAGGCCAACCACATTCAGTACTTC	CASSLWRRGPEANHIQYF
TRBJ2-7	many	TRBV4-3	TRBD1	16	TGCGCCAGCAGCCAAGATACCGGGGACAGCTCCTACGAGCAGTACTTC	CASSQDTGDSSYEQYF
TRBJ1-1	many	TRBV29-1	NA	12	TGCAGCGTTGAACCCACTGGGACTGAAGCTTTCTTT	CSVEPTGTEAFF
TRBJ1-2	many	TRBV4-3	NA	15	TGCGCCAGCAGCCAAGATATGCGAGACACAAATGGCTACACCTTC	CASSQDMRDTNGYTF
TRBJ2-1	NA	TRBV29-1	NA	15	TGCAGCGGCCTGGGAAAGGGGATCGCCTACAATGAGCAGTTCTTC	CSGLGKGIAYNEQFF
TRBJ2-7	NA	TRBV27	NA	15	TGTGCCAGCACCACGCCGATCGGGTCCGGCTACGCGCCGTACTTC	CASTTPIGSGYAPYF
TRBJ1-1	many	TRBV28	TRBD1	15	TGTGCCAGCAGCCCAGGGGGACAGGGTGCGACTGAAGCTTTCTTT	CASSPGGQGATEAFF
TRBJ2-5	many	TRBV12-3/TRBV12-4	TRBD2	18	TGTGCCAGCAGCGGCGGGACTAGCGGGGTAATATACCAAGAGACCCAGTACTTC	CASSGGTSGVIYQETQYF
TRBJ2-3	many	TRBV5-1	TRBD2	16	TGCGCCAGCAGCTTGCCGACTAGCGGATACACAGATACGCAGTATTTT	CASSLPTSGYTDTQYF
TRBJ2-7	many	TRBV5-4	TRBD1	15	TGTGCCAGCAGCTTGTTCCAGGACAGGGGCCACGAGCAGTACTTC	CASSLFQDRGHEQYF
TRBJ2-5	many	TRBV12-5	TRBD1	16	TGTGCTAGTGGTTCAACCAGGACAGGGGATCAAGAGACCCAGTACTTC	CASGSTRTGDQETQYF
TRBJ1-1	many	TRBV28	TRBD1	15	TGTGCCAGCAGTTTTGGACAGGGGGTGGGCACTGAAGCTTTCTTT	CASSFGQGVGTEAFF
TRBJ2-1	NA	TRBV13	NA	17	TGTGCCAGCAGCTTAGATCTACTGCGGGGAAACCATAATGAGCAGTTCTTC	CASSLDLLRGNHNEQFF
TRBJ1-1	many	TRBV9	NA	13	TGTGCCAGCAGTCGTAGTAAGAACACTGAAGCTTTCTTT	CASSRSKNTEAFF